This T cell receptor beta chain is drawn from a study of T cell responses to AZD1222 COVID-19 vaccine. Germline assignment: CDR1 SGHAT and CDR2 FQDESV (reference sequence). Trimming took 1 base from V and 2 from J, leaving 5 bases between them. This CDR3 comprises 13 residues. Worth noting for this clone: Its specificity is not known.

Study-level findings and limits: There were mostly white British donors and more females than males, and clonal diversity was possibly underestimated.

Generated by immunoSEQ multiplex PCR, the TCRdb table keeps only in-frame clones and is missing some. The table has about 140,000 clones, just under 95% seen once; the top ten hold approximately 6.9%. The V gene is TRBV11-1, the J gene TRBJ1-2; unclear D gene. This clonotype originated in an adult who received the AZD1222 COVID-19 vaccine. Specimen: peripheral blood, collected 28 days after the second AZD1222 dose. CDR3 protein: CASSLDSNYGYTF. The CDR3 DNA reads TGTGCCAGCAGCTTAGACAGCAACTATGGCTACACCTTC.